This is a list of T cell receptor beta chains from one sample in a study of post-analysis software for immune sequencing data. MiXCR was run by TCRdb on the PCR reads, yielding one entry per CDR3 protein. The sample yields roughly 430,000 distinct CDR3 sequences, about 39% seen once. Sequenced input: blood. Receptors originate from a girl aged 2 to 9 with multiple sclerosis. The CDR3 runs from the conserved cysteine through the conserved F or W. D genes are given only for firm matches. A row's size may be missing; if present it is once, few, many or a size class.

V gene,clone size,J gene,D gene,CDR3 DNA,CDR3 protein
TRBV7-9,NA,TRBJ2-5,NA,TGTGCCAGCAGCTCCGGCGTCGTCAGGGCCGAGACCCAGTACTTC,CASSSGVVRAETQYF
TRBV24-1,NA,TRBJ1-2,TRBD1,TGTGCCACCGGAAACCCAGGGGGCTATGGCTACACCTTC,CATGNPGGYGYTF
TRBV29-1,few,TRBJ2-3,NA,TGCAGCCTAGGGGGGCCGACTTCAGATACGCAGTATTTT,CSLGGPTSDTQYF
TRBV29-1,once,TRBJ2-3,NA,TGCAGCGTTGAAGGGCACCGAACTGAGGGTAGCACAGATACGCAGTATTTT,CSVEGHRTEGSTDTQYF
TRBV5-4,few,TRBJ2-7,NA,TGTGCCAGCAGCTTGGGTGGGTGCTACGAGCAGTACTTC,CASSLGGCYEQYF
TRBV5-4,few,TRBJ1-2,NA,TGTGCCAGCAGCCCCTCCTCGACAGGAATTTATGGCTACACCTTC,CASSPSSTGIYGYTF
TRBV7-3,NA,TRBJ2-1,NA,TGTGCCAGCGGAGGATCGCCAGGGGCCTACAATGAGCAGTTCTTC,CASGGSPGAYNEQFF
TRBV7-9,few,TRBJ2-7,NA,TGTGCCAGCAGCTTGACCGACAGATACTACGAGCAGTACTTC,CASSLTDRYYEQYF
TRBV29-1,NA,TRBJ2-2,NA,TGCAGCGTTGATACTAACGCGAACACCGGGGAGCTGTTTTTT,CSVDTNANTGELFF
TRBV7-6,few,TRBJ2-1,TRBD1,TGTGCCAGCAGCTTTGCCGGGACAGGGTACTACAATGAGCAGTTCTTC,CASSFAGTGYYNEQFF
TRBV9,few,TRBJ2-7,NA,TGTGCCAGCAGCGTAGACTCTGGACAGTATGAGCAGTACTTC,CASSVDSGQYEQYF
TRBV14,NA,TRBJ2-1,NA,TGTACCAGCAGCCAAGATTACGGGTGGGCCAATAACAATGAGCAGTTCTTC,CTSSQDYGWANNNEQFF
TRBV5-1,NA,TRBJ2-1,TRBD1,TGCGCCAGCAGCCGAGACAGGGGTTTGATGAATGAGCAGTTCTTC,CASSRDRGLMNEQFF
TRBV5-5,NA,TRBJ2-7,TRBD1,TGTGCCAGCAGCTTGGCAAGTAAAACGGGACAGCTTTCCTACGAGCAGTACTTC,CASSLASKTGQLSYEQYF
TRBV4-3,few,TRBJ2-5,TRBD2,TGCGCCAGCAGCCAAGCGAAGACTAGCGGGTTCAAGAGAGAGACCCAGTACTTC,CASSQAKTSGFKRETQYF
TRBV7-9,few,TRBJ2-5,TRBD1,TGTGCCAGCAGCTTCGACAGGGAGTGGGGAGAGACCCAGTACTTC,CASSFDREWGETQYF
TRBV29-1,NA,TRBJ1-5,TRBD1,TGCAGCGTCGCCACCGGGACAGGGGGCAACCAGCCCCAGCATTTT,CSVATGTGGNQPQHF
TRBV20-1,few,TRBJ2-7,TRBD1,TGCAGTGCTAGGGGAGTGGACAGGTACGAGCAGTACTTC,CSARGVDRYEQYF
TRBV29-1,NA,TRBJ2-7,TRBD1,TGCAGCGTTGAAGGGGACAGGGGTTCCTACGAGCAGTACTTC,CSVEGDRGSYEQYF
TRBV6-5,NA,TRBJ1-1,NA,TGTGCCAGCAGTTACTATAACAGGGCGAACACTGAAGCTTTCTTT,CASSYYNRANTEAFF
TRBV29-1,NA,TRBJ1-2,NA,TGCAGCGTTGAACTGGACTCCTATGGCTACACCTTC,CSVELDSYGYTF
TRBV7-2,NA,TRBJ2-5,NA,TGTGTCAGCAGCTGGACAGTGAGGTACCAAGAGACCCAGTACTTC,CVSSWTVRYQETQYF
TRBV11-2,NA,TRBJ2-5,NA,TGTGCCAGCACCAGACTAGGTCCGGCCCAGTACTTC,CASTRLGPAQYF
TRBV2,few,TRBJ2-2,TRBD1,TGTGCCAGCAGAGGGACAGGGGTCACCGGGGAGCTGTTTTTT,CASRGTGVTGELFF
TRBV7-8,NA,TRBJ1-2,NA,TGTGCCAGCAGCCCGCCCTCAGGGGTCTATGGCTACACCTTC,CASSPPSGVYGYTF
TRBV29-1,few,TRBJ2-7,NA,TGCAGCGCTGCACATGGTTACGAGCAGTACTTC,CSAAHGYEQYF
TRBV27,NA,TRBJ2-1,NA,TGTGCCAGCAGCCCGGGGGCTCAGCTCCACAATGAGCAGTTCTTC,CASSPGAQLHNEQFF
TRBV24-1,NA,TRBJ2-5,NA,TGTGCCACCAGTGACTCCGGAACAGGGTACCAAGAGACCCAGTACTTC,CATSDSGTGYQETQYF
TRBV5-5,NA,TRBJ2-7,NA,TGTGCCAGCAGCTCGGGACTGGCGGACACCTACGAGCAGTACTTC,CASSSGLADTYEQYF
TRBV6-4,NA,TRBJ2-3,NA,TGTGCCAGCAGTGAAGAGGCTACGCAGTATTTT,CASSEEATQYF
TRBV11-3,NA,TRBJ2-1,TRBD2,TGTGCCAGCAGCCGTCCTTCCGCGGGGGGGCCTAGTGAGCAGTTCTTC,CASSRPSAGGPSEQFF
TRBV7-3,NA,TRBJ2-7,TRBD2,TGTGCCAGCAGCGTGACTAGCGGGAGCCACGAGCAGTACTTC,CASSVTSGSHEQYF
TRBV5-1,few,TRBJ2-3,NA,TGCGCCAGCAGCTTGAAGCAGGGGACAGATACGCAGTATTTT,CASSLKQGTDTQYF
TRBV7-3,NA,TRBJ2-3,NA,TGTGCCAGCAGCCGACAACCGGGACTTCGCACAGATACGCAGTATTTT,CASSRQPGLRTDTQYF
TRBV28,few,TRBJ2-3,NA,TGTGCCAGCAGTCTAAGGCGTTCAGGGGCGTGGGATGGGGATACGCAGTATTTT,CASSLRRSGAWDGDTQYF
TRBV10-3,NA,TRBJ1-1,NA,TGTGCCATCAGTCGTGGGCAGGGTTATCGCGGGGCTGAAGCTTTCTTT,CAISRGQGYRGAEAFF
TRBV20-1,few,TRBJ1-5,NA,TGCAGTGTTTATGACTCGCAGAAGCCCCAGCATTTT,CSVYDSQKPQHF
TRBV20-1,NA,TRBJ1-1,NA,TGCAGTGCTTCCGACAGTGGGGGCAACGCTGAAGCTTTCTTT,CSASDSGGNAEAFF
TRBV2,NA,TRBJ2-3,TRBD2,TGTGCCAGCAGAAAAGGACTAGCGGGAACGCAGTATTTT,CASRKGLAGTQYF
TRBV18,once,TRBJ1-1,NA,TGTGCCAGCTCACCGAGGGGGACGAACACTGAAGCTTTCTTT,CASSPRGTNTEAFF
TRBV28,NA,TRBJ2-7,TRBD2,TGTGCCAGCGGACTAGCCCCCTACGAGCAGTACTTC,CASGLAPYEQYF
TRBV9,NA,TRBJ2-1,NA,TGTGCCAGCAGCTCCGACTATGAGCAGTTCTTC,CASSSDYEQFF
TRBV25-1,few,TRBJ2-4,TRBD1,TGTGCCAGCAGTGTTTCAAGTACAGGGGGTAAGGTGCAGTACTTC,CASSVSSTGGKVQYF
TRBV27,once,TRBJ2-1,TRBD2,TGTGCCAGCGCATCTAGCGGGCCGGGCGATGAGCAGTTCTTC,CASASSGPGDEQFF
TRBV9,many,TRBJ2-7,TRBD2,TGTGCCAGCAGCAAGACTAGCGGGGCCACCTACGAGCAGTACTTC,CASSKTSGATYEQYF
TRBV12-3/TRBV12-4,NA,TRBJ2-7,NA,TGTGCCAGCAGTTTAGTGGCAGGGCTGGAGCAGTACTTC,CASSLVAGLEQYF
TRBV4-3,few,TRBJ2-5,NA,TGCGCCAGCAGCCAGAACCGGGACGGACATCAAGAGACCCAGTACTTC,CASSQNRDGHQETQYF
TRBV20-1,few,TRBJ2-7,NA,TGCAGTGCTAGAGATGGGTCGGATGGGAACGAGCAGTACTTC,CSARDGSDGNEQYF
TRBV20-1,few,TRBJ1-5,TRBD1,TGCAGTGCTAGCTCCCGCATACAGGGGGTTCAGCCCCAGCATTTT,CSASSRIQGVQPQHF
TRBV24-1,NA,TRBJ2-5,NA,TGTGCCACCAGTACGAACGACCTGAGCGACCAAGAGACCCAGTACTTC,CATSTNDLSDQETQYF
TRBV20-1,NA,TRBJ1-5,TRBD1,TGCAGTGCTCACCGGGACAGGGCCTATAGCAATCAGCCCCAGCATTTT,CSAHRDRAYSNQPQHF
TRBV5-1,few,TRBJ2-1,TRBD1,TGCGCCAGCAGCCCAGCTGGACAGGGGAGTATTTACAATGAGCAGTTCTTC,CASSPAGQGSIYNEQFF
TRBV6-4,NA,TRBJ2-3,NA,TGTGCCAGCAGTGACTCTCGCAGGCGGGGAGATACGCAGTATTTT,CASSDSRRRGDTQYF
TRBV7-9,NA,TRBJ2-3,TRBD2,TGTGCCAGCAGCCTGTCCGGGACTAGCGGGGATAACCTTGATACGCAGTATTTT,CASSLSGTSGDNLDTQYF